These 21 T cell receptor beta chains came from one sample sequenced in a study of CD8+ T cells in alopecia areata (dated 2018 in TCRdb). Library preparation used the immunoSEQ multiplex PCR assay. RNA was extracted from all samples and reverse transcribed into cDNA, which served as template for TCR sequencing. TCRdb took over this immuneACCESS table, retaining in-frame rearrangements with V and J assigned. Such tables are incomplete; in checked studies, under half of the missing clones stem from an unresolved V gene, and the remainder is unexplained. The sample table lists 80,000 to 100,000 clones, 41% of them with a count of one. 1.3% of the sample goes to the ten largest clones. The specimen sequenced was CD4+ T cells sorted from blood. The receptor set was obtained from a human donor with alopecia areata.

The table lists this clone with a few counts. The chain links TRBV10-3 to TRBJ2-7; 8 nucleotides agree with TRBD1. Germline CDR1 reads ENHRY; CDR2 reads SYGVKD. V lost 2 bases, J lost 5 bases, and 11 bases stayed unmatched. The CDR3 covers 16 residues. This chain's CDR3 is CAISEPLGTGGNEQYF. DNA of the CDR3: TGTGCCATCAGTGAGCCCTTAGGGACAGGTGGCAACGAGCAGTACTTC.

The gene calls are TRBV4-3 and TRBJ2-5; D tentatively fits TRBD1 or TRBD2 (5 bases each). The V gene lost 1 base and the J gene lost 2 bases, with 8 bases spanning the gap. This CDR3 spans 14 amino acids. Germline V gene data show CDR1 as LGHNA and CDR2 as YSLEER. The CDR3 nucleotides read TGCGCCAGCAGCCAAGGGGGGTATCAAGAGACCCAGTACTTC. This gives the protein CASSQGGYQETQYF.

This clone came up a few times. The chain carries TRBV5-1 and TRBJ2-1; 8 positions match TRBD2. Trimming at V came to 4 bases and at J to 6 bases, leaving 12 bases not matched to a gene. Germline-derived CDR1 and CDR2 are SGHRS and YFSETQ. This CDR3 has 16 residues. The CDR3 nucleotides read TGCGCCAGCAGCGGTCAGCGGGGGCTACCAAGCAATGAGCAGTTCTTC. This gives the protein CASSGQRGLPSNEQFF. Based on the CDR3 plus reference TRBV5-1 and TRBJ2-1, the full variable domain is KAGVTQTPRYLIKTRGQQVTLSCSPISGHRSVSWYQQTPGQGLQFLFEYFSETQRNKGNFPGRFSGRQFSNSRSEMNVSTLELGDSALYLCASSGQRGLPSNEQFFGPGTRLTVL.

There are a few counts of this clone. The CDR3 sequence is CASIQGFTEAFF. CDR3 sequence (DNA): TGTGCCAGCATCCAGGGCTTCACTGAAGCTTTCTTT. V gene TRBV28 combines with J gene TRBJ1-1; TRBD1 might be the D (5 bases). The germline CDR1 and CDR2 sequences are MDHEN and SYDVKM. This CDR3 is built from 12 residues. With 7 bases removed from V and 4 bases from J, the gap between germline ends came to 10 bases.

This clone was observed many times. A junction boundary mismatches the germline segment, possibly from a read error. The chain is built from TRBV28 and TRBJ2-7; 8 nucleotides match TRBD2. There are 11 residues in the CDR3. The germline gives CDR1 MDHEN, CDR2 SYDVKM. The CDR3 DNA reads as TGTGCCAGCAGTTTGGCGGGGGGCTCGTTCTTC. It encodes CASSLAGGSFF.

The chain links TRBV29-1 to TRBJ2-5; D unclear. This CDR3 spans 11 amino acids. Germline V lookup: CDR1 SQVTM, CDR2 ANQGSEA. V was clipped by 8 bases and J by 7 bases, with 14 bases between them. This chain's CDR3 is CSTTVSGTQYF. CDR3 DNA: TGCAGCACAACCGTATCAGGGACCCAGTACTTC.

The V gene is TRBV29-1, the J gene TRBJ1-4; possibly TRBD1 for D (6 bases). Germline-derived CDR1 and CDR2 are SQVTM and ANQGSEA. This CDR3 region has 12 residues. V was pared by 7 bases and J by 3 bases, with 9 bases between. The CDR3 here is CSGRGSNEKLFF. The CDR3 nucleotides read TGCAGCGGCAGGGGTTCTAATGAAAAACTGTTTTTT. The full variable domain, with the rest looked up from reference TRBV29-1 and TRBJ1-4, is SAVISQKPSRDICQRGTSLTIQCQVDSQVTMMFWYRQQPGQSLTLIATANQGSEATYESGFVIDKFPISRPNLTFSTLTVSNMSPEDSSIYLCSGRGSNEKLFFGSGTQLSVL.

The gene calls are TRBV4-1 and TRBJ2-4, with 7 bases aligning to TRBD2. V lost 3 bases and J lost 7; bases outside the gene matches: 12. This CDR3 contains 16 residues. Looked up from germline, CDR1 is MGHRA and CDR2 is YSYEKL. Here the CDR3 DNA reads TGCGCCAGCAGCCATCCACTGCGGGGGAAGTTGAACATTCAGTACTTC. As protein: CASSHPLRGKLNIQYF.

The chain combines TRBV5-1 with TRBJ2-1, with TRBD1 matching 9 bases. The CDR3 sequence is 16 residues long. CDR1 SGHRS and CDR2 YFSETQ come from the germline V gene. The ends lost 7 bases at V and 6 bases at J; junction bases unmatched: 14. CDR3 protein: CASGRRTGDLSNEQFF. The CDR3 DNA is TGCGCCAGCGGACGAAGGACAGGGGATTTAAGCAATGAGCAGTTCTTC. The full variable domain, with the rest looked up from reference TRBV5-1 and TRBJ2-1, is KAGVTQTPRYLIKTRGQQVTLSCSPISGHRSVSWYQQTPGQGLQFLFEYFSETQRNKGNFPGRFSGRQFSNSRSEMNVSTLELGDSALYLCASGRRTGDLSNEQFFGPGTRLTVL.

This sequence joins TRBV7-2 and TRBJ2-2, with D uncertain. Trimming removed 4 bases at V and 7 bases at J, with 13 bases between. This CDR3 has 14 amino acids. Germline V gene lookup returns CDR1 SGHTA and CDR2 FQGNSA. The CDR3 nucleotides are TGTGCCAGCAGCTCCGTTATTAGGAGCGGGGAGCTGTTTTTT. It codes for CASSSVIRSGELFF. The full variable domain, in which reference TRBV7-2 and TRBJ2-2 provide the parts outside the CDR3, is GAGVSQSPSNKVTEKGKDVELRCDPISGHTALYWYRQSLGQGLEFLIYFQGNSAPDKSGLPSDRFSAERTGGSVSTLTIQRTQQEDSAVYLCASSSVIRSGELFFGEGSRLTVL.

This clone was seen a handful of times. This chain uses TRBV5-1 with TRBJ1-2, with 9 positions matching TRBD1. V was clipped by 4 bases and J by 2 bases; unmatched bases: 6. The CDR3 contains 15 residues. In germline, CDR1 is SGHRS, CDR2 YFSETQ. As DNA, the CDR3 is TGCGCCAGCAGCAAAAGGACAGGGGTGAACTATGGCTACACCTTC. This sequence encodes CASSKRTGVNYGYTF.

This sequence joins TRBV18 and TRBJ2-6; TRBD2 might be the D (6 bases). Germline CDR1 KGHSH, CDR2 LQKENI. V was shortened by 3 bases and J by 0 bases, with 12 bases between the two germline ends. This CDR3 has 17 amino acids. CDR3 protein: CASSPQGLRSGANVLTF. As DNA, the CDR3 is TGTGCCAGCTCACCGCAGGGACTGCGCTCTGGGGCCAACGTCCTGACTTTC.

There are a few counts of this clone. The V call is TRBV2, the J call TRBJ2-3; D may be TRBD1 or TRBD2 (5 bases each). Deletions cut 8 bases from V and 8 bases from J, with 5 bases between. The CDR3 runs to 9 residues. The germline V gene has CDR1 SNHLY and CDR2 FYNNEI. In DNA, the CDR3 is TGTGCCAGCGGGGGTACGCAGTATTTT. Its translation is CASGGTQYF.

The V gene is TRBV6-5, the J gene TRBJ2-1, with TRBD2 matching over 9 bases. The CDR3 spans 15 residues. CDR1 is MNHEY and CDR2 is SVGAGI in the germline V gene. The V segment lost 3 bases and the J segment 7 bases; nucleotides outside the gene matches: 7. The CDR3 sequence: CASSYSPSGINEQFF. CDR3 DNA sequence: TGTGCCAGCAGTTATTCCCCTAGCGGGATAAATGAGCAGTTCTTC.

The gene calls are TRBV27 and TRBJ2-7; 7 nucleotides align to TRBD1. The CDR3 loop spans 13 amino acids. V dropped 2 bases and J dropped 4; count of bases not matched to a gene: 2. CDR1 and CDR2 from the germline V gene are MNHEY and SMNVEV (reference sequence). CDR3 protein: CASSLTGVYEQYF. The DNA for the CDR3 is TGTGCCAGCAGTTTAACAGGGGTGTACGAGCAGTACTTC.

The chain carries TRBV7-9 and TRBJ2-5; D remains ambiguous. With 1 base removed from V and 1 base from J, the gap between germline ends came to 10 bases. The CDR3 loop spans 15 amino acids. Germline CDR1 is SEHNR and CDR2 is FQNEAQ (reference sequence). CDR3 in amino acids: CASSLVQSRQETQYF. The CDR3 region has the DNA TGTGCCAGCAGCTTAGTCCAATCGCGCCAAGAGACCCAGTACTTC. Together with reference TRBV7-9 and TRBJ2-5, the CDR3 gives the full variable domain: DTGVSQNPRHKITKRGQNVTFRCDPISEHNRLYWYRQTLGQGPEFLTYFQNEAQLEKSRLLSDRFSAERPKGSFSTLEIQRTEQGDSAMYLCASSLVQSRQETQYFGPGTRLLVL.

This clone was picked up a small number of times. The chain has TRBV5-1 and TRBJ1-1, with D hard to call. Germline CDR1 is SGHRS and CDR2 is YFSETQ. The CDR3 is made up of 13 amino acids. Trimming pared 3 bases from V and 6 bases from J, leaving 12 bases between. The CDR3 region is CASSYSLDSEAFF. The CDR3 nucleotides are TGCGCCAGCAGCTATTCCCTAGACTCTGAAGCTTTCTTT.

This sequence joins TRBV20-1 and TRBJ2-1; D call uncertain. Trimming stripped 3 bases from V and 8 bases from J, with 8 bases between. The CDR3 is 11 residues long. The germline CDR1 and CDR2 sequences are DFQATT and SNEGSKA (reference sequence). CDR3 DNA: TGCAGTGCTAGGATCGTTCATGAGCAGTTCTTC. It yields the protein CSARIVHEQFF.

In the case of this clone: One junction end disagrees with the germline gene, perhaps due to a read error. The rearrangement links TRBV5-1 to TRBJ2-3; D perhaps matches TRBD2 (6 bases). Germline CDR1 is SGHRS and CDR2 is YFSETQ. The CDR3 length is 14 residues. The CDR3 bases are TGCGCCAGCAGCTTTAGCGGCTACACAGATACGCAGTATTTC. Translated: CASSFSGYTDTQYF.

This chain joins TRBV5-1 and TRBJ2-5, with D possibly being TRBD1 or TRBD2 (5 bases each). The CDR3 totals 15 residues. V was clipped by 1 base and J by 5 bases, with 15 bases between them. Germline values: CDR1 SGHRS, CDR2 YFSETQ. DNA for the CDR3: TGCGCCAGCAGCTTGACCCGTGGGGGAAGGGAGACCCAGTACTTC. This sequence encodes CASSLTRGGRETQYF.

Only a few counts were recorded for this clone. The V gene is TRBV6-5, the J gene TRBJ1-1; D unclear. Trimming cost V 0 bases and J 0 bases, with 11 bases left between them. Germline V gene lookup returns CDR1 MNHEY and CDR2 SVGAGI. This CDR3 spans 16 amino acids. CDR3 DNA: TGTGCCAGCAGTTACTCGAAAGGACGGCTGAACACTGAAGCTTTCTTT. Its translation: CASSYSKGRLNTEAFF.